Shown below are 10 T cell receptor beta chains from a single sample sequenced in a study of cytomegalovirus exposure and HLA in healthy donors. The PCR made use of 60 Vbeta and 13 Jbeta primers. Libraries were prepared by immunoSEQ multiplex PCR; TCRdb keeps only in-frame clonotypes and omits some of them. The repertoire holds 130,000 to 150,000 clones, with over 60% as singletons. The source material was PBMCs. The receptors come from a male donor in good health and CMV-seropositive.

The chain links TRBV6-6 to TRBJ2-1; weak D call: TRBD1 (5 bases). V lost 4 bases and J 5 bases, leaving 18 bases between the germline ends. The germline gives CDR1 MNHNY, CDR2 SVGAGI (reference sequence). The CDR3 is made up of 16 amino acids. In nucleotides, the CDR3 is TGTGCCAGCAGTTTCTCACAGGTCTACCAAAACAATGAGCAGTTCTTC. It specifies CASSFSQVYQNNEQFF.

Here the CDR3 DNA reads TGTGCCAGCACCAATCTTGGGCTAGCGGGAGAAACCGGGGAGCTGTTTTTT. This codes for CASTNLGLAGETGELFF. This chain connects TRBV13 to TRBJ2-2; 10 bases map to TRBD2. Germline V CDR1 and CDR2: PRHDT, FYEKMQ (reference sequence). This CDR3 has 17 residues. Losses at the gene ends were 7 bases for V and 5 bases for J; bases not matched to a gene: 13.

The CDR3 loop is CASCQGLGNYGYTF. CDR3 coding DNA: TGTGCCAGCTGCCAGGGGTTGGGTAACTATGGCTACACCTTC. V gene TRBV28 combines with J gene TRBJ1-2, with D maybe TRBD1 (6 bases). Germline V lookup: CDR1 MDHEN, CDR2 SYDVKM. The CDR3 is 14 residues long. V was pared by 8 bases and J by 1 base, with 14 bases between.

The chain combines TRBV15 with TRBJ2-5; the D is unclear. The CDR3 totals 13 residues. The V gene lost 7 bases and the J gene lost 1 base, with 10 bases spanning the gap. Germline loops: CDR1 LNHNV, CDR2 YYDKDF (reference sequence). CDR3 amino acids: CATIVHGQETQYF. In nucleotides, the CDR3 is TGTGCCACCATAGTCCACGGCCAAGAGACCCAGTACTTC.

This clone was picked up a small number of times. One end of the junction does not line up with germline, which may come from a read error. V gene TRBV11-2 combines with J gene TRBJ1-2; D possibly corresponds to TRBD1 (6 bases). CDR3 length: 16 residues. Germline CDR1 is SGHAT and CDR2 is FQNNGV. The CDR3 region is CASRGVVGQNNNGYTF. Here the CDR3 DNA reads TGTGCCAGCAGGGGGGTCGTTGGACAGAATAACAATGGCTACACCTTC.

This clone has a single count. The gene calls are TRBV15 and TRBJ2-7; D call uncertain. V was pared by 0 bases and J by 0 bases, with 12 bases between. This CDR3 is 16 amino acids long. CDR1 LNHNV and CDR2 YYDKDF come from the germline V gene (reference sequence). The CDR3 is CATSRDSGTSSYEQYF. CDR3 bases: TGTGCCACCAGCAGAGATTCGGGTACGAGCTCCTACGAGCAGTACTTC.

This clone was observed a handful of times. The rearrangement joins TRBV4-2 to TRBJ1-5; D possibly corresponds to TRBD1 (5 bases). Germline V gives CDR1 LGHNA, CDR2 YNFKEQ. This CDR3 contains 14 residues. V lost 2 bases and J lost 4, with 9 bases in between. CDR3 DNA sequence: TGTGCCAGCAGCCAAAGTCCAGGGAATCAGCCCCAGCATTTT. Residues: CASSQSPGNQPQHF.

The rearrangement joins TRBV11-3 to TRBJ2-1; maybe TRBD2 (6 bases). The V end lost 5 bases, the J end lost 4 bases, and 12 bases lay between the germline ends. The CDR3 contains 14 residues. Germline CDR1 reads SGHNT; CDR2 reads YENEEA. CDR3 in amino acids: CASSPGGVYNEQFF. Here the CDR3 DNA reads TGTGCCAGCAGCCCCGGGGGAGTGTACAATGAGCAGTTCTTC.

This clone was detected once. The J gene is TRBJ1-4, the V gene TRBV7-2, with 8 bases fitting TRBD1. CDR1 and CDR2 from the germline V gene are SGHTA and FQGNSA. The CDR3 is 15 amino acids. With 3 bases clipped from V and 3 bases from J, the junction kept 3 bases outside the gene matches. The CDR3: CASSLQGAANEKLFF. CDR3 sequence (DNA): TGTGCCAGCAGCTTGCAGGGGGCGGCTAATGAAAAACTGTTTTTT.

The chain recombines TRBV2 with TRBJ2-2; 12 nucleotides match TRBD2. Germline V gene data show CDR1 as SNHLY and CDR2 as FYNNEI. This CDR3 spans 17 amino acids. V gave up 3 bases and J gave up 4 bases; unmatched junction bases: 6. CDR3 DNA: TGTGCCAGCAGTGACGGGCCTAGCGGGGGGGTCACCGGGGAGCTGTTTTTT. It codes for CASSDGPSGGVTGELFF.